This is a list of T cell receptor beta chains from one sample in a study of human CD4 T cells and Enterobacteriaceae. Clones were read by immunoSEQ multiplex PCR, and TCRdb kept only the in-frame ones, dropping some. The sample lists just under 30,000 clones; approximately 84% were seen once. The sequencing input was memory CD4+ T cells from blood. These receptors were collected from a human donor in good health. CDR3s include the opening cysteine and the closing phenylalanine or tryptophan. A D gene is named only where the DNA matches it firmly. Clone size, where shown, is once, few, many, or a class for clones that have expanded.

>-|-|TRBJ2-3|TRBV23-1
TGCGCCAGCGCCCTCGGGCGGCCTATTCCCCACACAGATACGCAGTATTTT
CASALGRPIPHTDTQYF
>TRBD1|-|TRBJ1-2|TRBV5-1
TGCGCCAGCAGCTTGTCCCCGGGACAGGGGACCTCCTATAACGGCTACACCTTC
CASSLSPGQGTSYNGYTF
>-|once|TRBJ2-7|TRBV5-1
TGCGCCAGCAGCCCTTCGACAGGACCCTACGAGCAGTACTTC
CASSPSTGPYEQYF
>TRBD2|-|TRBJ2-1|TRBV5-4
TGTGCCAGCAGCTTTGGTGGGGCTAGCGGGAGCTACAATGAGCAGTTCTTC
CASSFGGASGSYNEQFF
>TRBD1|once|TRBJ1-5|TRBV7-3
TGTGCCAGCAGCTTAGTAGGGACAGGGGTTAGCAATCAGCCCCAGCATTTT
CASSLVGTGVSNQPQHF
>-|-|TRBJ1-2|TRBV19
TGTGCCAGTACTCCCACGGCGAAGGGCATCTATGGCTACACCTTC
CASTPTAKGIYGYTF
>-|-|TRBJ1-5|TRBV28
TGTGCCAGCACACCGATAATTAAGGGATGGGGTCAGCCCCAGCATTTT
CASTPIIKGWGQPQHF
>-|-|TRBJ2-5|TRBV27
TGTGCCAGCACTTTCTTTTCGGGTACCAAAGAGACCCAGTACTTC
CASTFFSGTKETQYF
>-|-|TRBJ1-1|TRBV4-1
TGCGCCAGCAGCCAAGATCTTCTATACCGGGGGGTCACTGAAGCTTTCTTT
CASSQDLLYRGVTEAFF
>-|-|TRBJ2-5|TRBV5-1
TGCGCCAGCAGCTTGGCGGCACGACAAGAGACCCAGTACTTC
CASSLAARQETQYF
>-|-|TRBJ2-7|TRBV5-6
TGTGCCAGCAGCTTTGAGGTCGAGCAGTACTTC
CASSFEVEQYF
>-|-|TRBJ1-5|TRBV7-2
TGTGCCAGCAGCTTATTTTCGACCGATAGCAATCAGCCCCAGCATTTT
CASSLFSTDSNQPQHF